The clone carrying this TCR beta chain has only a few counts. Its antigen remains unknown. Method: immunoSEQ multiplex PCR; TCRdb's copy keeps in-frame clones and lacks some. There are around 80,000 clones in the sample; roughly 96% occur only once, and approximately 1.3% lies in the top ten. The data were obtained in a study of cytomegalovirus exposure and HLA in healthy donors. Study findings and constraints: CMV antigen specificity of three CMV-associated chains was confirmed in vitro.

There are 15 residues in the CDR3. Germline values: CDR1 SGHTA, CDR2 FQGNSA. V shed 4 bases, J shed 7 bases, and the junction held 12 bases outside the gene matches. The sequencing sample was made of PBMCs. This TCR derives from a young woman in good health and CMV-seronegative. The V call is TRBV7-2, the J call TRBJ2-5; 7 bases line up with TRBD2. CDR3 sequence reads: CASSSTGTTRGTQYF. In DNA, the CDR3 is TGTGCCAGCAGCTCAACCGGGACTACAAGAGGGACCCAGTACTTC.